This T cell receptor beta chain was sequenced for a study of Tregs in tolerant kidney transplant recipients. Concerning this clone: Its antigen is as yet unknown. The CDR3 goes on 3 residues after the read ends, and that part is filled in from the germline J gene.

Using immunoSEQ multiplex PCR, the repertoire was profiled, and TCRdb retains in-frame clones only, with some absent. The sample table includes a few thousand clones. FACS sorting followed a roughly six-day coculture of CFSE-labeled recipient PBMCs with irradiated graft donor PBMCs. The germline V gene has CDR1 SGHAT and CDR2 FQDESV (reference sequence). V was trimmed by 7 bases and J by 4 bases, leaving 13 bases between them. CDR3 size: 13 residues. Notes on the study in general: Findings come from small patient numbers and require larger validation.

The chain carries TRBV11-1 and TRBJ2-5, with D perhaps matching TRBD1 (5 bases). The TCR was taken from a human patient who received a combined kidney and bone marrow transplant. The specimen was CD8+ T cells from blood cultured with allogeneic cells, collected before the transplant. The CDR3 DNA, read in part, is TGTGCCAGCACTACAGGTTATGGAGAGACC. Translated: CASTTGYGET. The whole CDR3 protein reads CASTTGYGETQYF.